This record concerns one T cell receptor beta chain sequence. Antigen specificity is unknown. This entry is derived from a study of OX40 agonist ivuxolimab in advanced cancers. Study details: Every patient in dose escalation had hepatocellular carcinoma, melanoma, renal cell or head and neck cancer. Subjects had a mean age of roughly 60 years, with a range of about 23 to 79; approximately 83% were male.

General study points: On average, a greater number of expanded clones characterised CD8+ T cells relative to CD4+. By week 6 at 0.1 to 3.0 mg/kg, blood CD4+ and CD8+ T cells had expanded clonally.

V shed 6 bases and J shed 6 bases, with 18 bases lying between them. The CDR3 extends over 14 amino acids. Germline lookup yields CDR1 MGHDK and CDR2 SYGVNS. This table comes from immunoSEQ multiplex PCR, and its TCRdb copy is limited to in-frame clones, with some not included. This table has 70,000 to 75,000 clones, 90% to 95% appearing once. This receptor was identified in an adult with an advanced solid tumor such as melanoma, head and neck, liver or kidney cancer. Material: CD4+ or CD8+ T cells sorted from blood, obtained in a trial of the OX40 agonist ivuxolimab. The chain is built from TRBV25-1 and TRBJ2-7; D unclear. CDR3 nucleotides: TGTGCCAGCAGCTCGATCGGTAGGCTCCGCGAGCAGTACTTC. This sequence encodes CASSSIGRLREQYF.